This T cell receptor (beta chain) was recovered during a study of blood T cell repertoires in COVID-19. Study as a whole: Sites in the United States, Italy and Spain provided acute and convalescent COVID-19 samples. PBMCs, B-cell-depleted T cells, or T cells were the source of the cDNA or gDNA that made up the material.

In this sample, this clone turned up once. As handled by the study authors: Cell counts per sample came from amplifying reference gene primers. TCRdb's copy holds only in-frame clones and misses some; the assay was immunoSEQ multiplex PCR. The DNA was the basis for D and trimming; V, J and clone size are from that table. The sample holds about 11,000 clones, around four fifths seen once. This CDR3 region has 16 residues. From germline, CDR1 is MDHEN and CDR2 SYDVKM. V was pared by 3 bases and J by 0 bases, with 14 bases between. The chain is built from TRBV28 and TRBJ1-1; tentative D call: TRBD1 (6 bases). This sequence originates from a man aged 45-65 years with active COVID-19. Sequencing was carried out using peripheral blood. In DNA form, the CDR3 reads TGTGCCAGCAGTTTTGGGCAGGGGCACATGAACACTGAAGCTTTCTTT. This codes for CASSFGQGHMNTEAFF.